This passage covers 8 T cell receptor beta chains from one sample sequenced in a study of CD8 T cells in Susac syndrome. RNA amounts of 0.5 to 1 ug underwent reverse transcription with random hexamers. TCRdb recomputed calls from the immunoSEQ multiplex PCR reads with MiXCR, one row per CDR3 protein. The top ten hold around 0.093% of the sample, which has some 250,000 distinct CDR3 sequences, roughly 95% seen once. Sample: CD4+ T cells from PBMCs. The receptor source for this set is a human donor with Susac syndrome.

V is TRBV12-3 or TRBV12-4 and J is TRBJ1-2; 8 nucleotides agree with TRBD1. J lost 0 bases, V lost 5 bases, and 5 bases had no gene match. CDR3 size: 15 residues. The CDR3 here is CASSADRAANYGYTF. CDR3 sequence (DNA): TGTGCCAGCAGTGCGGACAGGGCGGCTAACTATGGCTACACCTTC.

The chain combines TRBV7-9 with TRBJ2-5; weak D call: TRBD2 (6 bases). Germline V CDR1 and CDR2: SEHNR, FQNEAQ (reference sequence). V lost 5 bases to trimming and J lost 1 base, with 11 bases between them. There are 14 residues in the CDR3. CDR3 coding DNA: TGTGCCAGCAGCGGCCAAGCGGGCCAAGAGACCCAGTACTTC. Amino acids: CASSGQAGQETQYF.

This clonotype was seen a single time. The chain links TRBV20-1 to TRBJ2-3, with D uncertain. This CDR3 spans 12 amino acids. Trimming removed 1 base at V and 2 bases at J, with 4 bases between. CDR1 and CDR2 (germline): DFQATT, SNEGSKA (reference sequence). The DNA for the CDR3 is TGCAGTGCTAGAGTCGCCACAGATACGCAGTATTTT. Its protein is CSARVATDTQYF.

This clonotype was seen more than once but under ten times. The chain joins TRBV28 to TRBJ2-4; D perhaps matches TRBD2 (6 bases). CDR3 length: 16 amino acids. Germline assignment: CDR1 MDHEN and CDR2 SYDVKM. Trimming took off 5 bases at V and 9 bases at J, with 23 bases between the two ends. The CDR3 is CASSPVGLARKAIQYF. The CDR3, as DNA: TGTGCCAGCAGTCCGGTGGGTCTAGCGAGGAAAGCCATTCAGTACTTC.

The rearrangement uses TRBV23-1 and TRBJ1-2, with TRBD1 identical over 9 bases. TRBV23-1 is sorted into the ORF group, with uncertain function. The CDR3 runs to 19 residues. V dropped 4 bases and J dropped 4; count of bases not matched to a gene: 19. The CDR3 here is CASSPKGTGFPEARYGYTF. Written as DNA, the CDR3 is TGCGCCAGCAGTCCTAAGGGGACAGGGTTTCCCGAAGCCCGCTATGGCTACACCTTC.

This chain's CDR3 is CASSQAEPRRETQYF. CDR3 nucleotide sequence: TGTGCCAGCAGCCAAGCTGAGCCGAGGCGGGAGACCCAGTACTTC. This chain connects TRBV3-1 to TRBJ2-5; D gene uncertain. Germline CDR1 LGHDT, CDR2 YNNKEL (reference sequence). This CDR3 has 15 amino acids. The V end was cut by 1 base, the J end by 5 bases, with 14 bases between.

The chain has TRBV30 and TRBJ2-7; D may be TRBD1 (6 bases). With 0 bases removed from V and 2 bases from J, the gap between germline ends came to 8 bases. This CDR3 region has 13 residues. CDR1 is GTSNPN and CDR2 is SVGIG in the germline V gene (reference sequence). The CDR3 reads CAWSVEGAYEQYF. In DNA form, the CDR3 reads TGTGCCTGGAGTGTAGAGGGGGCCTACGAGCAGTACTTC.

The chain recombines TRBV7-3 with TRBJ2-2; D perhaps matches TRBD2 (6 bases). Germline V CDR1 and CDR2: SGHTA, FQGTGA. Trimming pared 2 bases from V and 5 bases from J, leaving 15 bases between. The CDR3 sequence is 16 residues long. In nucleotides, the CDR3 is TGTGCCAGCAGCTTATCGTGGCGGGATAGGACCGGGGAGCTGTTTTTT. Amino acids: CASSLSWRDRTGELFF.